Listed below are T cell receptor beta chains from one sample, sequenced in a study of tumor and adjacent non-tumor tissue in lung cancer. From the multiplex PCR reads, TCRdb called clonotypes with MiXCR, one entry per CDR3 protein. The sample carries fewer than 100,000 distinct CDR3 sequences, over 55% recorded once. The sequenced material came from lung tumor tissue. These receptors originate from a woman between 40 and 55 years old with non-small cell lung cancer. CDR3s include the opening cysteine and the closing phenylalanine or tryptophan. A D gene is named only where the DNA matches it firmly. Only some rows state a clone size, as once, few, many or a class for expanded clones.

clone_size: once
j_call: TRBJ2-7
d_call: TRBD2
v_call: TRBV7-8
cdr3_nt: TGTGCCAGCAGCCTAGAAGGTCGGGGGGGCCACGAGCAGTACTTC
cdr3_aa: CASSLEGRGGHEQYF

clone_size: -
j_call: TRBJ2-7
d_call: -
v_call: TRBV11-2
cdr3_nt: TGTGCCAGCAACCGAAAAGGGGGACACCAATTATACGAGCAGTACTTC
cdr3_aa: CASNRKGGHQLYEQYF

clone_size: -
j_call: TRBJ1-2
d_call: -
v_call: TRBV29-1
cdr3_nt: TGCAGCGTTCTCGGACGAGGGGCGAGCGGCTACGCCTTC
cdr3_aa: CSVLGRGASGYAF

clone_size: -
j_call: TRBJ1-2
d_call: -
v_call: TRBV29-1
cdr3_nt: TGCAACACCTTGACAGACGCAGGTGGCTACACCTTC
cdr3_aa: CNTLTDAGGYTF

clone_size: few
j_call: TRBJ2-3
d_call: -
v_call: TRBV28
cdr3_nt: TGTGCCAGTGCCGACACAGATACGCAGTATTTT
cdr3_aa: CASADTDTQYF

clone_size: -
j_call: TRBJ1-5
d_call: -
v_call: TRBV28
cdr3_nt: TGTGCCAGCGGGGGGGGGCATAGCAATCAGCCCCAGCATTTT
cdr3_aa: CASGGGHSNQPQHF

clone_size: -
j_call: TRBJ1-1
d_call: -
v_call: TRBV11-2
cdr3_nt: TGCACCAGCAGCAATTCGGGGTATGAAGCTTTCTTT
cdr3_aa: CTSSNSGYEAFF

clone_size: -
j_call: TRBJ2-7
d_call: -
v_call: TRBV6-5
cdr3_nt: TGTGCCAGTAGTTATGGTCTGAATACCGGCGAGCAGTACTTC
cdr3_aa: CASSYGLNTGEQYF

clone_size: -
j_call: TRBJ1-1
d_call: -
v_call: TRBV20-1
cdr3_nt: TGCAGTGCTATTCACGGTTTCGAAGCTTTCTTT
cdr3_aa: CSAIHGFEAFF

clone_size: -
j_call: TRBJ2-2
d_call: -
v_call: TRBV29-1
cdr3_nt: TGCAGAGGGGGGAGCATGTCCGGGGAGCCGTTTTTT
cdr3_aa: CRGGSMSGEPFF

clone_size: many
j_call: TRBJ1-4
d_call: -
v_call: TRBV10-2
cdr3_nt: TGCGCCAGCAGTGAGGACGGCAGTGGAACTAATGAAAAACTGTTTTTT
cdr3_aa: CASSEDGSGTNEKLFF

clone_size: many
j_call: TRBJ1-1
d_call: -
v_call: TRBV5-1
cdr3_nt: TGCGCCAGCTTCGGACATCGGAACACTGAAGCTTTCTTT
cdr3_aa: CASFGHRNTEAFF

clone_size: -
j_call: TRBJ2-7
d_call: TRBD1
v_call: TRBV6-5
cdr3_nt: TGTGCCAGTAGGGGACAGGCCTGGGACGAGCAGCACTTC
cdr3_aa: CASRGQAWDEQHF

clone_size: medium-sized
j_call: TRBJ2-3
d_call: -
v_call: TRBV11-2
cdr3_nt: TGTGCCAGCAGCCCGGACACAGATACGCAGTATTTT
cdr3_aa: CASSPDTDTQYF

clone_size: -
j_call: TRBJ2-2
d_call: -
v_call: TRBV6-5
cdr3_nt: TGTGTCAGCAGACTAGTTCCGAACACCGGGGAGCTGTTTTTT
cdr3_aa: CVSRLVPNTGELFF

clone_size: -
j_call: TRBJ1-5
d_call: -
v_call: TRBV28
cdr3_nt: TGTGCCAGCAGTTTAGATAGGGCAGGAGGCTTAAGCAATCAGCCCCAGCATTTT
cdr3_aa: CASSLDRAGGLSNQPQHF

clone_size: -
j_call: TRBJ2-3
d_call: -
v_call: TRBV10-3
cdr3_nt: TGTGCCATCAGTGAGGGGACCTGGGCAGATACGCAGTATTTC
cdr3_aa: CAISEGTWADTQYF

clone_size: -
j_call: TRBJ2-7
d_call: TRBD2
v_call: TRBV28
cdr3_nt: TGTGCCAGCAGAGAGGGACTAGCGGGCTCCTACAAGCAGTACTTC
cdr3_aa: CASREGLAGSYKQYF

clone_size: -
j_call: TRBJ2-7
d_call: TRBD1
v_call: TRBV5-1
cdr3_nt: TGCTCCAGCAGCTTCCGACAGGGGGGAGTCGAGGAGCAGTACTTC
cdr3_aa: CSSSFRQGGVEEQYF

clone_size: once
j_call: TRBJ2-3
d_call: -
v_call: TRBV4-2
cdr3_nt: TGTGCCACCAGCCAAGATCGAGTCAGAACGCAGTATTTT
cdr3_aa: CATSQDRVRTQYF

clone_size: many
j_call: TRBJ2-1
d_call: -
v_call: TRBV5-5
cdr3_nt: TGTGCCAGCAGCTTCGGACCGAGCTCCTACAATGAGCAGTTCTTC
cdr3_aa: CASSFGPSSYNEQFF

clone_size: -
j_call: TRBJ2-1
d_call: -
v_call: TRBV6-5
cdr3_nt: TGTGCCAGCAGGAGGGACGCAGGTGCGACTAATGAGCAGTTCTTC
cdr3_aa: CASRRDAGATNEQFF

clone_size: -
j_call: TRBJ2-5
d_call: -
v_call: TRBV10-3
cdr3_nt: TGTGACGTCACTGAGTCTGCTAGCGTAGAGACCCAGTACTTC
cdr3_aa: CDVTESASVETQYF

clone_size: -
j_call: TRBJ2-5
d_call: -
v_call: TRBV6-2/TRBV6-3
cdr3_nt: TGTGCCAGTAGTTACATAGGGATTGAGGACGAGACCCAGTACTTC
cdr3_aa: CASSYIGIEDETQYF

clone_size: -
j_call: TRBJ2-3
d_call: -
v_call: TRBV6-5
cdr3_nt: TGTGTCAGTAGTTACTCTGGGGGTACGCAGTATTTT
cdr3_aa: CVSSYSGGTQYF

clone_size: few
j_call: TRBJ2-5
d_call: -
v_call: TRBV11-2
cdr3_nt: TGTGCCAGCAGCTTAGAATCCAAGGGGACCCAGTACTTC
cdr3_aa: CASSLESKGTQYF

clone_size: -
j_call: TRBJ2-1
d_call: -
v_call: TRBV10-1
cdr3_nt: TGCGCCAGTTGGGGAGTCAATGTGCAGTTCTTC
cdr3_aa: CASWGVNVQFF

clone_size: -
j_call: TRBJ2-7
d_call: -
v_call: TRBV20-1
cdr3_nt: TGCAGTGCTAGCCCTCTCGGACTCACATACGAGCAGTACTTC
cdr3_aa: CSASPLGLTYEQYF

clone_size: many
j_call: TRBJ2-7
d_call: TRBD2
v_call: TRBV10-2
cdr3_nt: TGCGCCAGCAGTGATAGAGGTGGCTCTAGCGGGAGTATAGGATCGGGCTACGAGCAGTACTTC
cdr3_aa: CASSDRGGSSGSIGSGYEQYF